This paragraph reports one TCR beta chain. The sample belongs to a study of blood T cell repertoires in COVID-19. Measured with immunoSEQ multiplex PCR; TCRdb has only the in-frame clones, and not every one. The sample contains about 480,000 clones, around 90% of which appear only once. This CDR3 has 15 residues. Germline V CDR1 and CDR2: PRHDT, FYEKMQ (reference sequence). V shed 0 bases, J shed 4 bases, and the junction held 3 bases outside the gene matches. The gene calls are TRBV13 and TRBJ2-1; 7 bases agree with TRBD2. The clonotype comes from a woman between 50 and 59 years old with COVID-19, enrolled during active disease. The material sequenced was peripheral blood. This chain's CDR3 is CASSLGGTTYNEQFF. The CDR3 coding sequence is TGTGCCAGCAGCTTAGGCGGGACTACTTACAATGAGCAGTTCTTC.